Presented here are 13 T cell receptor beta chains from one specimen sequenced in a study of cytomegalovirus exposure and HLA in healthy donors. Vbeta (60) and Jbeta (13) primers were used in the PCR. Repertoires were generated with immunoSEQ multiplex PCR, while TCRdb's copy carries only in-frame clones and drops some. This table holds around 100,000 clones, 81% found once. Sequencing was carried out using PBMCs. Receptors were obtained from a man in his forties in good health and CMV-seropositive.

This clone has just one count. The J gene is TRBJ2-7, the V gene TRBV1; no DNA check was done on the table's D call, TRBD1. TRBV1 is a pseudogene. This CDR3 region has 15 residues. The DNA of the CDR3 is TGCACCAGCAGCCTCCCCCAGGGGGCGGAAAACGAGCAGTACTTC. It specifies CTSSLPQGAENEQYF.

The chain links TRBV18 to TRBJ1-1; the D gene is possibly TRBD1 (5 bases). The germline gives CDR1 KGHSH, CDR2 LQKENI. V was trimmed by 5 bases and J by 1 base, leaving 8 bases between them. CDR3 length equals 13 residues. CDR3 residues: CASSDSENTEAFF. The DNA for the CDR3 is TGTGCCAGCTCAGACAGCGAGAACACTGAAGCTTTCTTT.

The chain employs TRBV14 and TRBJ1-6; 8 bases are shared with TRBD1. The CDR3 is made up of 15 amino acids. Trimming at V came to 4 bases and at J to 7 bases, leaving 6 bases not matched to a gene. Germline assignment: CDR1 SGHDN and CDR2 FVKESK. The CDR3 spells CASSPWTGRNSPLHF. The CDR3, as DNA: TGTGCCAGCAGCCCATGGACAGGGAGAAATTCACCCCTCCACTTT.

In nucleotides, the CDR3 is TGTGCCAGCAGTTCCAGGGTAATTAACTATGGCTACACCTTC. As protein: CASSSRVINYGYTF. The gene calls are TRBV6-6 and TRBJ1-2, with a possible D match to TRBD1 (5 bases). The CDR3 length is 14 residues. Germline V gives CDR1 MNHNY, CDR2 SVGAGI (reference sequence). Between the trimmed V and J ends, which lost 4 bases and 1 base, there was a span of 10 bases.

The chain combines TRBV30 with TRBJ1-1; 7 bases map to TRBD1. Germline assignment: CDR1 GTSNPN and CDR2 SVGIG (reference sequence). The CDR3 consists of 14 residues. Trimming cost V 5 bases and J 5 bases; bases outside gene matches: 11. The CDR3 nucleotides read TGTGCCTGGGGCGGGACAGTGGATAGGACTGAAGCTTTCTTT. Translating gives CAWGGTVDRTEAFF.

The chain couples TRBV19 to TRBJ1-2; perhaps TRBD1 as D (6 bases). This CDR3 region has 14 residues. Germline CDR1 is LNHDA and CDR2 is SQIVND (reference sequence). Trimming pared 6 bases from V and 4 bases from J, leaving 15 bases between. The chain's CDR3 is CASSNWTARYGYTF. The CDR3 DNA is TGTGCCAGTAGCAACTGGACAGCCCGCTATGGCTACACCTTC.

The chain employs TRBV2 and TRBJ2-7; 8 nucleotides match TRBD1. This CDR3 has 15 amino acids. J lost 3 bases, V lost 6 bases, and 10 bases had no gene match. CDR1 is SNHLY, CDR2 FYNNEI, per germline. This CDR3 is CASSLDRERNYEQYF. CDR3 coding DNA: TGTGCCAGCAGCCTGGACAGGGAAAGAAACTACGAGCAGTACTTC.

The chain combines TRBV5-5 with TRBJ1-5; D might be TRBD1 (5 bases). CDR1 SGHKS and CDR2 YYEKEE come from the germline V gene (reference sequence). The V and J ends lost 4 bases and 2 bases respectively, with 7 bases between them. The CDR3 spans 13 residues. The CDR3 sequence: CASSLQGNQPQHF. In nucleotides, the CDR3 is TGTGCCAGCAGCCTACAGGGCAATCAGCCCCAGCATTTT.

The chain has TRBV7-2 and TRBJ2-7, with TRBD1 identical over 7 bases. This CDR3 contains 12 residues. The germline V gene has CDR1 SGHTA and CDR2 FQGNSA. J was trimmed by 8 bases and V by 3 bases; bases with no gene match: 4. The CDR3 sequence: CASSLGQNKQYF. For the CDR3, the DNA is TGTGCCAGCAGCTTGGGACAGAACAAGCAGTACTTC.

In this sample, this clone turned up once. CDR3 in amino acids: CASSGGQVLNEKLFF. In DNA form, the CDR3 reads TGTGCCAGCAGCGGGGGACAGGTTTTAAATGAAAAACTGTTTTTT. The chain has TRBV11-2 and TRBJ1-4, with TRBD1 matching over 8 bases. Germline-derived CDR1 and CDR2 are SGHAT and FQNNGV. This CDR3 spans 15 amino acids. V gave up 5 bases and J gave up 5 bases; unmatched junction bases: 7.

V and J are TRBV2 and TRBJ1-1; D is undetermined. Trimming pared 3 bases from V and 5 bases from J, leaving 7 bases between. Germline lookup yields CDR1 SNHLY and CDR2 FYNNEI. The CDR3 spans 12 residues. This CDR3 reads CASSESGTEAFF. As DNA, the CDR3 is TGTGCCAGCAGTGAGTCGGGGACTGAAGCTTTCTTT.

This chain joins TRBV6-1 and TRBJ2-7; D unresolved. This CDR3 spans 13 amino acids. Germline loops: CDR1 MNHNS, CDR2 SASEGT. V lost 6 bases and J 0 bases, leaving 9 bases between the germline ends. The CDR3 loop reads CASRVSSSYEQYF. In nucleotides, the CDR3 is TGTGCCAGCAGGGTGTCGAGCTCCTACGAGCAGTACTTC.

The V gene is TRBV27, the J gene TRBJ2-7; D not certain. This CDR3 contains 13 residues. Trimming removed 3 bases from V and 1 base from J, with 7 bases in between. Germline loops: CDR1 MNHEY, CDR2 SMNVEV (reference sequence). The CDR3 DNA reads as TGTGCCAGCAGTTTCTTCGGGTCCTACGAGCAGTACTTC. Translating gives CASSFFGSYEQYF.